These T cell receptor beta chains were read from a single sample in a study of CD8 T cells in ankylosing spondylitis. Each CDR3 protein gets one entry after TCRdb re-called the 5' RACE reads with MiXCR. Counted here are about 360,000 distinct CDR3 sequences, 14% to 15% occurring once; the ten biggest clones make up about 1.1%. Sequenced sample: blood, either unsorted or a sorted T cell fraction (not recorded which). Receptors originate from a male donor with ankylosing spondylitis or in good health (not recorded which). CDR3s include the opening cysteine and the closing phenylalanine or tryptophan. Each record gives: J gene, clone size, V gene, D gene, CDR3 length, CDR3 protein, CDR3 DNA. A D gene is named only where the DNA matches it firmly. Size tells how often a clone was seen (once, few, many) or the class of an expanded clone, and some rows leave it out.

j_gene: TRBJ1-2; abundance: many; v_gene: TRBV12-3/TRBV12-4; d_gene: .; len: 13; CDR3aa: CASRLRGVYGYTF; CDR3nt: TGTGCCAGCCGGCTTCGGGGCGTCTATGGCTACACCTTC
j_gene: TRBJ2-7; abundance: once; v_gene: TRBV29-1; d_gene: .; len: 12; CDR3aa: CSVEGPGREQYF; CDR3nt: TGCAGCGTGGAGGGACCCGGACGCGAGCAGTACTTC
j_gene: TRBJ1-4; abundance: .; v_gene: TRBV3-1; d_gene: .; len: 15; CDR3aa: CASSQTITVNEKLFF; CDR3nt: TGTGCCAGCAGCCAGACAATCACAGTGAATGAAAAACTGTTTTTT
j_gene: TRBJ1-6; abundance: few; v_gene: TRBV7-2; d_gene: .; len: 15; CDR3aa: CASSPQTSGNSPLHF; CDR3nt: TGTGCCAGCAGCCCCCAGACGTCTGGGAATTCACCCCTCCACTTT
j_gene: TRBJ2-7; abundance: .; v_gene: TRBV5-1; d_gene: TRBD1; len: 15; CDR3aa: CASSPNRGFSYEQYF; CDR3nt: TGCGCCAGCAGCCCAAACAGGGGGTTTTCCTACGAGCAGTACTTC
j_gene: TRBJ2-3; abundance: few; v_gene: TRBV4-1; d_gene: .; len: 16; CDR3aa: CASSQRGAGGTDTQYF; CDR3nt: TGCGCCAGCAGCCAACGAGGGGCAGGTGGGACAGATACGCAGTATTTT
j_gene: TRBJ2-1; abundance: .; v_gene: TRBV15; d_gene: .; len: 12; CDR3aa: CATSRVGHEQFF; CDR3nt: TGTGCCACCAGCAGAGTAGGCCATGAGCAGTTCTTC
j_gene: TRBJ2-3; abundance: .; v_gene: TRBV20-1; d_gene: TRBD2; len: 14; CDR3aa: CSASPSGEIDTQYF; CDR3nt: TGCAGTGCTAGCCCTAGCGGGGAGATAGATACGCAGTATTTT
j_gene: TRBJ2-3; abundance: few; v_gene: TRBV3-1; d_gene: TRBD2; len: 17; CDR3aa: CASSQRLAGGLPDTQYF; CDR3nt: TGTGCCAGCAGTCAAAGATTAGCGGGGGGTCTACCGGATACGCAGTATTTT
j_gene: TRBJ2-1; abundance: few; v_gene: TRBV5-1; d_gene: .; len: 17; CDR3aa: CASSSLLTSGGGNEQFF; CDR3nt: TGCGCCAGCAGCTCCCTATTGACCTCCGGTGGAGGCAATGAGCAGTTCTTC
j_gene: TRBJ2-5; abundance: .; v_gene: TRBV25-1; d_gene: TRBD2; len: 13; CDR3aa: CASTSGMSETQYF; CDR3nt: TGTGCCAGCACTAGCGGGATGAGTGAGACCCAGTACTTC
j_gene: TRBJ1-3; abundance: .; v_gene: TRBV5-1; d_gene: .; len: 14; CDR3aa: CASSLTASGNTIYF; CDR3nt: TGCGCCAGCAGCTTGACAGCGAGTGGAAACACCATATATTTT
j_gene: TRBJ2-1; abundance: few; v_gene: TRBV9; d_gene: .; len: 15; CDR3aa: CASSVGTSSYNEQFF; CDR3nt: TGTGCCAGCAGCGTAGGAACTAGCTCCTACAATGAGCAGTTCTTC
j_gene: TRBJ2-1; abundance: many; v_gene: TRBV5-6; d_gene: TRBD1; len: 16; CDR3aa: CASSPPPQQGVNEQFF; CDR3nt: TGTGCCAGCAGCCCCCCCCCCCAACAGGGGGTGAATGAGCAGTTCTTC
j_gene: TRBJ2-1; abundance: .; v_gene: TRBV5-8; d_gene: TRBD2; len: 14; CDR3aa: CATPREGEGSEQFF; CDR3nt: TGTGCCACCCCGAGGGAGGGAGAGGGAAGTGAGCAGTTCTTC
j_gene: TRBJ2-5; abundance: few; v_gene: TRBV5-1; d_gene: .; len: 15; CDR3aa: CASSLESQTQETQYF; CDR3nt: TGCGCCAGCAGCTTGGAAAGTCAGACTCAAGAGACCCAGTACTTC
j_gene: TRBJ2-1; abundance: few; v_gene: TRBV24-1; d_gene: .; len: 12; CDR3aa: CATSGVSNEQFF; CDR3nt: TGTGCCACCAGTGGAGTAAGCAATGAGCAGTTCTTC
j_gene: TRBJ1-1; abundance: .; v_gene: TRBV2; d_gene: .; len: 10; CDR3aa: CASMVDETFF; CDR3nt: TGTGCCAGCATGGTGGACGAGACTTTCTTT
j_gene: TRBJ1-6; abundance: few; v_gene: TRBV19; d_gene: .; len: 15; CDR3aa: CASSPPGRMNSPLHF; CDR3nt: TGTGCCAGTAGCCCCCCGGGACGGATGAATTCACCCCTCCACTTT
j_gene: TRBJ2-3; abundance: .; v_gene: TRBV14; d_gene: .; len: 13; CDR3aa: CTSSHGRADTQYF; CDR3nt: TGTACCAGCAGCCATGGGCGGGCAGATACGCAGTATTTT
j_gene: TRBJ1-2; abundance: few; v_gene: TRBV6-5; d_gene: TRBD1; len: 14; CDR3aa: CASSSPGQVYGYTF; CDR3nt: TGTGCCAGCAGTTCCCCCGGACAGGTCTATGGCTACACCTTC
j_gene: TRBJ2-2; abundance: .; v_gene: TRBV15; d_gene: TRBD1; len: 15; CDR3aa: CATSRRQGRDGELFF; CDR3nt: TGTGCCACCAGCAGAAGACAGGGAAGGGACGGGGAGCTGTTTTTT
j_gene: TRBJ2-2; abundance: .; v_gene: TRBV9; d_gene: TRBD2; len: 18; CDR3aa: CASSVEPAGRSGTGELFF; CDR3nt: TGTGCCAGCAGCGTAGAGCCAGCGGGAAGGTCAGGCACCGGGGAGCTGTTTTTT
j_gene: TRBJ2-1; abundance: few; v_gene: TRBV19; d_gene: TRBD2; len: 15; CDR3aa: CASSIASGYYNEQFF; CDR3nt: TGTGCCAGTAGTATTGCTAGCGGGTATTACAATGAGCAGTTCTTC